This TCR beta chain was identified during a study of shared clonotypes between healthy human individuals. The repertoire was sequenced with immunoSEQ multiplex PCR; TCRdb's copy has only in-frame clones and lacks some. The data show 2.3 million or so clones, about 92% seen once. Per the germline V gene, CDR1 is SGHRS and CDR2 is YFSETQ. The CDR3 spans 15 residues. The junction had 6 bases not matched to a gene; V was cut back by 2 bases and J by 3 bases. This chain connects TRBV5-1 to TRBJ2-3; 7 nucleotides agree with TRBD1. Input material: naive CD4+ T cells from PBMCs. Subset reported: CD45RA+ positively selected. This sequence was found in a man between 18 and 29 years old in good health. Some clones in this sample may be carry-over from other donors' samples. In nucleotides, the CDR3 is TGCGCCAGCAGCTTACCGACAGGGCTAACAGATACGCAGTATTTT. Translating gives CASSLPTGLTDTQYF.